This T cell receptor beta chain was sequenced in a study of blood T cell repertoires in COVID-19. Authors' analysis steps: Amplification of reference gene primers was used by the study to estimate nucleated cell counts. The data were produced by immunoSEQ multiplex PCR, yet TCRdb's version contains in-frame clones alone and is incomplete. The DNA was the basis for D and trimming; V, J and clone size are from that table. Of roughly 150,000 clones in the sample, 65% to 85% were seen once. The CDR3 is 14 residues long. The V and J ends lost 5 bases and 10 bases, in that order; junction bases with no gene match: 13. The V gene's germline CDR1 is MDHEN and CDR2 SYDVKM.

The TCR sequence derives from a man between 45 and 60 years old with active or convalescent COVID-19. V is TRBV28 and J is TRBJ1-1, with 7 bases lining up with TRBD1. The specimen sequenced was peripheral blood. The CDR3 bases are TGTGCCAGCAGTCCGATAGACAGGGACCCGGGAGCTTTCTTT. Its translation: CASSPIDRDPGAFF.